The rows below give T cell receptor beta chains drawn from one sample of a study of shared clonotypes between healthy human individuals. TCRdb's table, derived via immunoSEQ multiplex PCR, lists solely in-frame clones and lacks some. This table holds roughly 1 million clones, around 76% found once. Sequences were obtained from memory CD4+ T cells sorted from blood. The receptors stem from a man between 18 and 35 years old in good health. Each CDR3 is given without its conserved first and last residue.

13	TRBJ1-5	TRBV11-2	ASSLTSTTNQPQH
12	TRBJ1-6	TRBV28	ATKRTGRNSPLH
13	TRBJ2-7	TRBV6-1	ASSEADTRAYEQY
14	TRBJ1-2	TRBV7-2	ASSSTPGQGNYGYT
12	TRBJ2-3	TRBV1	TSSPGLRTDTQY
13	TRBJ1-4	TRBV7-2	ASSRKTGPLWEKF
13	TRBJ2-7	TRBV27	ASGVAGGPTYEQY
12	TRBJ1-1	TRBV19	ASSLIEGVTEAF
14	TRBJ2-3	TRBV7-9	ASSRLAGGRTDTQY
10	TRBJ1-2	TRBV6-5	ASRHTDYGYT
15	TRBJ2-1	TRBV27	ASRGLARLGSYNEQF
13	TRBJ1-5	TRBV6-5	ASSQQGALGQPQH
11	TRBJ1-1	TRBV14	ASSLARGTEAF
11	TRBJ1-2	TRBV7-8	ASAPGQGHGYT
10	TRBJ1-1	TRBV15	ATSSPLSVAF
13	TRBJ2-7	TRBV27	ASSLSLDRVGEQY
9	TRBJ2-1	TRBV12-5	ASGLVLEQF
14	TRBJ1-5	TRBV7-2	ASSLGDRGSRQPQH
11	TRBJ2-2	TRBV6-1	ASSYWIVGELF
18	TRBJ2-5	TRBV4-1	ASSQLGLAGKHGYQETQY
15	TRBJ2-3	TRBV5-1	ASSRIPGTSGTDTQY
13	TRBJ1-2	TRBV19	ASSIPGQANYGYT
13	TRBJ2-7	TRBV7-6	ASSRDWTSSYEQY
13	TRBJ2-5	TRBV10-3	AISEYGTPEQTQY
13	TRBJ1-5	TRBV6-1	ASREVYMGGQPQH
11	TRBJ2-4	TRBV9	ASSVGDKNIQY
11	TRBJ2-5	TRBV29-1	SVEPGQGETQY
12	TRBJ2-3	TRBV5-1	ASSGWTPTDTQY
13	TRBJ2-1	TRBV6-6	ASSYPGSSGNEQF
13	TRBJ1-5	TRBV27	ASSPWRTDNQPQH
12	TRBJ1-6	TRBV6-1	ASSETAYNSPLH
13	TRBJ1-6	TRBV30	AWSKNRGRGSPLH
14	TRBJ1-6	TRBV10-3	AISERGGQNNSPLH
11	TRBJ2-7	TRBV28	ASRSTGTYEQY
16	TRBJ1-5	TRBV12-5	ASGLAARSGRLNQPQH
13	TRBJ2-3	TRBV5-8	ASSLEVGSTDTQY
13	TRBJ2-7	TRBV27	ASSLLHSSVYEQY
13	TRBJ2-2	TRBV5-1	ASSLSTSGTGELF
16	TRBJ2-1	TRBV19	ASSMKTSAVSSYNEQF
11	TRBJ1-5	TRBV5-8	ASSLRTSQPQH
13	TRBJ1-1	TRBV5-1	ASSLVAGKNTEAF
14	TRBJ2-2	TRBV9	ASSATSGKNTGELF
15	TRBJ2-2	TRBV4-3	ASSRLGTSGNTGELF
12	TRBJ2-5	TRBV5-5	ASAHRGSSETQY
13	TRBJ2-7	TRBV6-5	ASSSVAGGKNEQY
12	TRBJ1-2	TRBV5-6	ASSLGAAGNGYT
13	TRBJ1-6	TRBV7-9	ASSLGGALNSPLH
15	TRBJ1-1	TRBV11-3	ASSLVGDRAQNTEAF
13	TRBJ2-3	TRBV18	ASSPLAGITDTQY
10	TRBJ1-5	TRBV30	AAGNSNQPQH
14	TRBJ2-3	TRBV11-2	ASSLIVGGNTDTQY
12	TRBJ1-2	TRBV18	ASSPMETASGYT
13	TRBJ2-1	TRBV6-1	ASRLGLAGYNEQF
13	TRBJ2-3	TRBV4-1	ASSRPGLVGDTQY
15	TRBJ2-7	TRBV10-3	AISAIPSSGRADEQY